This T cell receptor (beta chain) appears in the sequencing data of a study of blood T cell repertoires in COVID-19. Study details: Nucleic acid was either cDNA or gDNA, and it came from T cells, B-cell-depleted T cells, or PBMCs.

Data came from immunoSEQ multiplex PCR; TCRdb stores just in-frame clones and leaves some out. The data hold 40,000 to 65,000 clones, with 86% observed a single time. The sequenced sample consisted of peripheral blood. This clonotype was sampled from a man aged 65-85 years with active COVID-19.

CDR3 nucleotide sequence: TGCAGCGTTGAACCGGGACAGGGGGACGAGCAGTACTTC. Its protein product is CSVEPGQGDEQYF. The rearrangement joins TRBV29-1 to TRBJ2-7; the match to TRBD1 covers 11 bases. V lost 2 bases, J lost 5 bases, and 2 bases stayed unmatched. The CDR3 has 13 amino acids. Germline V gene lookup returns CDR1 SQVTM and CDR2 ANQGSEA.